The rows below give T cell receptor beta chains drawn from one sample of a study of cytomegalovirus exposure and HLA in healthy donors. Some clones are missing from TCRdb's copy, which holds only in-frame ones; the method was immunoSEQ multiplex PCR. Among 200,000 or so clones listed, 75% to 80% were seen once. The sequencing sample was made of PBMCs. Source of these receptors: a man between 18 and 29 years old in good health and CMV-seronegative. CDR3s include the opening cysteine and the closing phenylalanine or tryptophan. Fields, in order: D gene, J gene, clone size, V gene, CDR3 DNA, CDR3 protein. The D gene is left open where the match is weak. Clone size appears in some rows only: once, few, many, or a class for an expanded clone.

TRBD2,TRBJ2-3,.,TRBV4-2,TGTGCCAGCAGCCGAAGACTAGCGGGAGAACCAGATACGCAGTATTTT,CASSRRLAGEPDTQYF
TRBD1,TRBJ2-7,.,TRBV6-5,TGTGCCAGCAGTTACTCGGGACAGATCTACGAGCAGTACTTC,CASSYSGQIYEQYF
TRBD1,TRBJ1-6,.,TRBV5-1,TGCGCCAGCAGCTTGGGGACAGGGAATTCACCCCTCCACTTT,CASSLGTGNSPLHF
TRBD1,TRBJ2-1,.,TRBV5-1,TGCGCCAGCAGCTTGGGTGGGACAGGGGGCAATGAGCAGTTCTTC,CASSLGGTGGNEQFF
.,TRBJ2-5,once,TRBV2,TGTGCCAGCAGTGGTGAGAACGGGGAGACCCAGTACTTC,CASSGENGETQYF
TRBD1,TRBJ2-1,.,TRBV4-2,TGTGCCAGCAGCCAAGATGGGACAGGAGACTCCTACAATGAGCAGTTCTTC,CASSQDGTGDSYNEQFF
.,TRBJ2-5,.,TRBV5-6,TGTGCCAGCAGCTTGGTCCTCCAAGAGACCCAGTACTTC,CASSLVLQETQYF
.,TRBJ2-2,.,TRBV7-6,TGTGCCAGCAGCCTCAACACCGGGGAGCTGTTTTTT,CASSLNTGELFF
.,TRBJ2-3,.,TRBV11-2,TGTGCCAGCAGCCTCGGGGGAACTAGCACAGATACGCAGTATTTT,CASSLGGTSTDTQYF
.,TRBJ2-3,.,TRBV9,TGTGCCAGCAGCGTAGCAACAGATACGCAGTATTTT,CASSVATDTQYF
.,TRBJ2-7,.,TRBV7-9,TGTGCCAGCAGCCGTCAGGGATCTTATTCCTACGAGCAGTACTTC,CASSRQGSYSYEQYF
.,TRBJ2-7,.,TRBV6-1,TGTGCCAGCAGTGAGTCGTTTTACGGGCAGTACTTC,CASSESFYGQYF
TRBD1,TRBJ2-7,.,TRBV7-9,TGTGCCAGCAGCGGGCGGGACAGGGTCAACCAAGGCTCCTACGAGCAGTACTTC,CASSGRDRVNQGSYEQYF
.,TRBJ1-4,.,TRBV9,TGTGCCAGCAGCCAGGACCAGGGTAATGAAAAACTGTTTTTT,CASSQDQGNEKLFF
TRBD2,TRBJ2-3,.,TRBV7-2,TGTGCCAGCAGCCCCGGGACTAGCGCGGCAGATACGCAGTATTTT,CASSPGTSAADTQYF
.,TRBJ1-4,.,TRBV2,TGTGCCACTAAAATAGAAACTAATGAAAAACTGTTTTTT,CATKIETNEKLFF
.,TRBJ1-1,once,TRBV10-3,TGTGCCATCAGTGAAGAGGGGGGGATGAGGACTGAAGCTTTCTTT,CAISEEGGMRTEAFF
.,TRBJ2-1,.,TRBV5-1,TGCGCCAGCAGCTTGGTTTTCCGGGATCACCCCTACAATGAGCAGTTCTTC,CASSLVFRDHPYNEQFF
.,TRBJ2-5,.,TRBV7-2,TGTGCCAGCAGCTTACCCCCTGCGGGGGCGGAGACCCAGTACTTC,CASSLPPAGAETQYF
.,TRBJ2-7,.,TRBV27,TGTGCCAGCAGTCCCCGGGACATACCCTACGAGCAGTACTTC,CASSPRDIPYEQYF
.,TRBJ1-1,.,TRBV7-8,TGTGCCAGCAGGGGCCTCCAGGTCTCGAACACTGAAGCTTTCTTT,CASRGLQVSNTEAFF
.,TRBJ1-1,.,TRBV30,TGTGCCTGGAGTGTAAGCAGGGTCGGCACTGAAGCTTTCTTT,CAWSVSRVGTEAFF
.,TRBJ1-4,once,TRBV19,TGTGCCAGTAGTATAATGAAGATTGCCCCAGTTAATGAAAAACTGTTTTTT,CASSIMKIAPVNEKLFF
.,TRBJ2-7,.,TRBV7-2,TGTGCCAGCAGCTCCACCTACGAGCAGTACTTC,CASSSTYEQYF
.,TRBJ1-1,.,TRBV7-2,TGTGCCAGCAGCAAGGACAGCATGAACACTGAAGCTTTCTTT,CASSKDSMNTEAFF
.,TRBJ1-3,.,TRBV4-1,TGCGCCAGCAGCCGCGGACAGTCGTTCTCTGGAAACACCATATATTTT,CASSRGQSFSGNTIYF
TRBD2,TRBJ2-7,once,TRBV15,TGTGCCACCAGCAGAGTGGTAGCGGGGATGGTCGAGCAGTACTTC,CATSRVVAGMVEQYF
TRBD1,TRBJ2-5,.,TRBV9,TGTGCCAGCAGCCCCGAGGACAGGGGAATCAGGGCCCAGTACTTC,CASSPEDRGIRAQYF
.,TRBJ1-5,.,TRBV5-8,TGTGCCAGCAGCTGGGGGTGGGGGGGGGTTGACAATCAGCCCCAGCATTTT,CASSWGWGGVDNQPQHF
.,TRBJ2-5,.,TRBV19,TGTGCCAGTAGTAAGCGGGAAGAGACCCAGTACTTC,CASSKREETQYF
TRBD1,TRBJ2-2,few,TRBV6-5,TGTGCCAGCAGTTACTCGGCAGGGGGTGGGGAGCTGTTTTTT,CASSYSAGGGELFF
.,TRBJ2-5,.,TRBV4-3,TGCGCCAGCAGCCAAGATCCAGGAGGGACCCAAGAGACCCAGTACTTC,CASSQDPGGTQETQYF
.,TRBJ1-4,.,TRBV7-9,TGTGCCAGCAGCTTAGGACTTACCTTCGAGGAAAAACTGTTTTTT,CASSLGLTFEEKLFF
TRBD1,TRBJ2-5,once,TRBV7-2,TGTGCCAGCAGCTTAGTACCGGGACAGCTCCAAGAGACCCAGTACTTC,CASSLVPGQLQETQYF
TRBD2,TRBJ2-3,few,TRBV5-1,TGCGCCAGCAGCTGGGCCCTAGCGGGGCACACAGATACGCAGTATTTT,CASSWALAGHTDTQYF
.,TRBJ2-1,.,TRBV10-3,TGTGCCATCAGTGATCATGACTCCTATTACAATGAGCAGTTCTTC,CAISDHDSYYNEQFF
.,TRBJ2-1,.,TRBV28,TGTGCCAGCAGTCCCGGGATAACCTACAATGAGCAGTTCTTC,CASSPGITYNEQFF
.,TRBJ2-7,.,TRBV6-5,TGTGCCAGTAGGGGAACGCAGGAGAGCTCCTACGAGCAGTACTTC,CASRGTQESSYEQYF
.,TRBJ1-4,.,TRBV27,TGTGCCAGCAGCCCACTCGGGACAACTAATGAAAAACTGTTTTTT,CASSPLGTTNEKLFF
TRBD1,TRBJ1-6,.,TRBV9,TGTGCCAGCAGCTTTACTACGACAGGGGATGATTCACCCCTCCACTTT,CASSFTTTGDDSPLHF
.,TRBJ2-3,.,TRBV7-9,TGTTCCAGCAGCTTAATGGCGGGGAACACAGATACGCAGTATTTT,CSSSLMAGNTDTQYF
TRBD1,TRBJ2-7,.,TRBV6-1,TGTGCCAGCAGTGAAGCGAGCCGGACAGGACAGCAGTACTTC,CASSEASRTGQQYF
.,TRBJ2-7,.,TRBV6-6,TGTGCCAGCAGTTACTCTGGCGGGTTAAGTTCCTACGAGCAGTACTTC,CASSYSGGLSSYEQYF
TRBD1,TRBJ2-1,few,TRBV13,TGTGCCAGCAGTTCTCGACAGGGGGCATTTACGAGCTCCTACAATGAGCAGTTCTTC,CASSSRQGAFTSSYNEQFF
TRBD2,TRBJ2-1,.,TRBV18,TGTGCCAGCTCACCAACTAGCGGGAGGCACACCCCTTTGGATGAGCAGTTCTTC,CASSPTSGRHTPLDEQFF
.,TRBJ1-5,.,TRBV28,TGTGCCAGCCGGGGAGGTAGCAATCAGCCCCAGCATTTT,CASRGGSNQPQHF
TRBD1,TRBJ1-1,.,TRBV18,TGTGCCAGCTCACCCATGGGACAGGGGGACACTGAAGCTTTCTTT,CASSPMGQGDTEAFF
.,TRBJ2-1,.,TRBV6-6,TGTGCCAGCAAGGGCGGAGGAGAATTGAATGAGCAGTTCTTC,CASKGGGELNEQFF
TRBD1,TRBJ2-1,.,TRBV6-4,TGTGCCAGCAGTCAGGGGACAGGGGGTAATGAGCAGTTCTTC,CASSQGTGGNEQFF
TRBD2,TRBJ2-1,.,TRBV27,TGTGCCAGCAGCGCCAGCGGGAGGGCCGAGGGTGAGCAGTTCTTC,CASSASGRAEGEQFF